The 21 T cell receptor beta chains listed next were all sequenced from one sample in a study of identical twins. From the 5' RACE reads, TCRdb called clonotypes with MiXCR, one entry per CDR3 protein. The sample contains under 900,000 distinct CDR3 sequences, approximately 18% of which appear only once. These data also featured in a second study, about T cells expressing NK-cell markers.

The specimen was PBMCs. The receptor set was obtained from a young woman in good health.

This clonotype has at least ten counts. The chain uses TRBV5-1 and TRBJ1-1; D remains ambiguous. Per germline, CDR1 SGHRS and CDR2 YFSETQ. The CDR3 has 14 residues. V lost 2 bases and J lost 7, with 15 bases in between. CDR3 in amino acids: CASSFLKEGGEAFF. CDR3 DNA sequence: TGCGCCAGCAGCTTTTTAAAGGAGGGTGGTGAAGCTTTCTTT.

This chain connects TRBV12-3 or TRBV12-4 to TRBJ2-5, with D perhaps assigned TRBD1 or TRBD2 (5 bases each). The CDR3 runs 14 residues. Trimming shortened V by 5 bases and J by 0 bases, and 10 bases separated the two germline ends. CDR3: CASSGDRYQETQYF. CDR3 DNA: TGTGCCAGCAGTGGGGACCGCTACCAAGAGACCCAGTACTTC.

This chain joins TRBV29-1 and TRBJ2-4; D call uncertain. CDR1 SQVTM and CDR2 ANQGSEA come from the germline V gene. Between the trimmed V and J ends, which lost 7 bases and 8 bases, there was a span of 21 bases. The CDR3 spans 14 residues. The CDR3 here is CSGLTGLRNDIQYF. The DNA for the CDR3 is TGCAGCGGGTTAACCGGGCTACGTAATGACATTCAGTACTTC.

This clonotype showed up many times. This chain joins TRBV6-5 and TRBJ1-2; D is unclear. V dropped 5 bases and J dropped 10 bases, with 14 bases sitting between them. The CDR3 extends over 12 amino acids. Germline loops: CDR1 MNHEY, CDR2 SVGAGI. In DNA form, the CDR3 reads TGTGCCAGCAGTAAACACAGAGAAGACTACACCTTC. Translation: CASSKHREDYTF.

The rearrangement links TRBV20-1 to TRBJ2-7; a weak D match, TRBD2 (6 bases). This CDR3 contains 13 residues. Deletions cut 4 bases from V and 3 bases from J, with 13 bases between. Germline V gene sequence: CDR1 DFQATT, CDR2 SNEGSKA (reference sequence). DNA for the CDR3: TGCAGTGCTATCGGAGGGAGTAACTACGAGCAGTACTTC. It codes for CSAIGGSNYEQYF.

At least ten counts were recorded for this clonotype. The chain recombines TRBV20-1 with TRBJ2-1, with a possible D match to TRBD2 (7 bases). The ends were cut back, 3 bases at V and 7 bases at J, with 16 bases in the middle. The CDR3 length is 14 residues. The germline V gene has CDR1 DFQATT and CDR2 SNEGSKA (reference sequence). The CDR3 bases are TGCAGTGCTAGGTGGGGGGGCCCGGGGAATGAGCAGTTCTTC. Encoded protein: CSARWGGPGNEQFF.

The rearrangement joins TRBV12-5 to TRBJ2-7; no clear D. There are 14 residues in the CDR3. V lost 5 bases and J 9 bases, leaving 20 bases between the germline ends. Looked up from germline, CDR1 is LGHNT and CDR2 is FRNRAP. The CDR3 DNA reads TGTGCTAGTGGTCCCCCCCTTACCCCTCTCGGGCAGTACTTC. Its protein is CASGPPLTPLGQYF.

This sequence joins TRBV10-3 and TRBJ1-4, with TRBD1 matching over 9 bases. CDR1 and CDR2 (germline): ENHRY, SYGVKD. V lost 0 bases, J lost 10 bases, and 3 bases stayed unmatched. The CDR3 sequence is 14 residues long. The CDR3 here is CAISESGTGRKLFF. The CDR3 DNA reads TGTGCCATCAGTGAGTCCGGGACAGGGCGAAAACTGTTTTTT.

The V and J genes are TRBV7-9 and TRBJ2-1; maybe TRBD2 (6 bases). Germline loops: CDR1 SEHNR, CDR2 FQNEAQ (reference sequence). The CDR3 is made up of 15 amino acids. V lost 0 bases, J lost 8 bases, and 14 bases lay in between. The CDR3 region has the DNA TGTGCCAGCAGCTTAGCCGGGACTCCTTTGGATGAGCAGTTCTTC. This encodes CASSLAGTPLDEQFF.

This clonotype was observed a handful of times. The chain uses TRBV6-4 and TRBJ2-1; maybe TRBD2 (7 bases). The germline V gene has CDR1 MRHNA and CDR2 SNTAGT. This CDR3 is 14 amino acids long. Trimming stripped 2 bases from V and 6 bases from J, with 11 bases between. The CDR3 coding sequence is TGTGCCAGCAGTGACGGGGGGGCCCCCAATGAGCAGTTCTTC. Translating gives CASSDGGAPNEQFF.

In this sample, this clonotype turned up a few times. The genes are TRBV6-5 and TRBJ1-6; tentatively, D is TRBD1 (5 bases). Germline CDR1 and CDR2: MNHEY and SVGAGI. Deletions cut 4 bases from V and 5 bases from J, with 12 bases between. The CDR3 loop spans 15 amino acids. The CDR3 spells CASSFGRGDNSPLHF. CDR3 sequence (DNA): TGTGCCAGCAGTTTCGGCCGGGGGGATAATTCACCCCTCCACTTT.

This clonotype was observed a handful of times. The chain has TRBV5-1 and TRBJ2-1, with TRBD2 matching over 11 bases. Germline V gene data show CDR1 as SGHRS and CDR2 as YFSETQ. The CDR3 is 16 residues long. Trimming at V came to 3 bases and at J to 6 bases, leaving 8 bases not matched to a gene. The CDR3 loop reads CASSWAASGGTNEQFF. CDR3 bases: TGCGCCAGCAGCTGGGCCGCTAGCGGGGGGACCAATGAGCAGTTCTTC.

The V call is TRBV6-2 or TRBV6-3, the J call TRBJ2-1; TRBD2 might be the D (5 bases). This CDR3 has 15 residues. The germline CDR1 and CDR2 sequences are MNHEY and SVGEGT. The V end was cut by 0 bases, the J end by 5 bases, with 11 bases between. DNA for the CDR3: TGTGCCAGCAGTTACTCCCCAGCGGTGAACAATGAGCAGTTCTTC. This encodes CASSYSPAVNNEQFF.

The chain is built from TRBV6-5 and TRBJ2-7, with 9 bases lining up with TRBD2. J was trimmed by 6 bases and V by 0 bases; bases with no gene match: 9. This CDR3 has 16 amino acids. From germline, CDR1 is MNHEY and CDR2 SVGAGI. CDR3 loop: CASSYSGGAGGGEQYF. The CDR3 DNA sequence: TGTGCCAGCAGTTACTCAGGAGGGGCGGGAGGGGGCGAGCAGTACTTC.

The chain uses TRBV5-5 and TRBJ2-7, with D perhaps TRBD2 (6 bases). The CDR3 is made up of 16 amino acids. Trimming removed 4 bases from V and 0 bases from J, with 17 bases in between. In germline, CDR1 is SGHKS, CDR2 YYEKEE (reference sequence). The CDR3 here is CASSTNRDFSSYEQYF. DNA for the CDR3: TGTGCCAGCAGCACGAACCGGGACTTCAGCTCCTACGAGCAGTACTTC.

V usage is TRBV5-1 and J usage is TRBJ2-3, with no clear D. This CDR3 is 17 amino acids long. Between the trimmed V and J ends, which lost 3 bases and 2 bases, there was a span of 19 bases. The germline V gene encodes CDR1 SGHRS and CDR2 YFSETQ. CDR3: CASSSAPGGDTTDTQYF. The CDR3 nucleotides read TGCGCCAGCAGCTCGGCCCCAGGTGGAGATACCACAGATACGCAGTATTTT.

The chain combines TRBV21-1 with TRBJ1-6; the table's D gene call, TRBD1, was not cross checked with the DNA. TRBV21-1 counts as a pseudogene. CDR3 length equals 18 residues. DNA for the CDR3: TGTGCCAGCAGCAAAAATCGGACAGGGTTAGGTGGAGTTTCACCCCTCCACTTT. This sequence encodes CASSKNRTGLGGVSPLHF.

In this sample, this clonotype turned up many times. The CDR3 here is CSANRLAGPDTQYF. In DNA, the CDR3 is TGCAGTGCTAACAGACTAGCGGGCCCAGATACGCAGTATTTT. This sequence joins TRBV20-1 and TRBJ2-3; 10 bases are a match to TRBD2. The CDR3 runs to 14 residues. V was clipped by 4 bases and J by 4 bases; unmatched bases: 5. Germline-derived CDR1 and CDR2 are DFQATT and SNEGSKA (reference sequence).

This clonotype occurred a few times. The chain couples TRBV12-3 or TRBV12-4 to TRBJ2-3; 16 bases match TRBD2. V was clipped by 5 bases and J by 3 bases; unmatched bases: 5. This CDR3 is 17 amino acids long. The CDR3 loop is CASSRGLAGGPTDTQYF. The CDR3 bases are TGTGCCAGCAGTCGGGGACTAGCGGGAGGGCCTACAGATACGCAGTATTTT.

The chain carries TRBV5-4 and TRBJ2-5, with TRBD2 as a possible D gene (5 bases). The CDR3 spans 13 residues. The germline V and J ends were trimmed by 2 bases and 5 bases, with 10 bases remaining between them. Germline V gene lookup returns CDR1 SGHNT and CDR2 YYREEE (reference sequence). CDR3 in DNA: TGTGCCAGCAGCTTCGGGGAAGGGGAGACCCAGTACTTC. Translating gives CASSFGEGETQYF.

The chain carries TRBV12-3 or TRBV12-4 and TRBJ1-6; perhaps TRBD1 as D (5 bases). V was cut by 6 bases and J by 13 bases, with 13 bases left in between. This CDR3 has 12 amino acids. In nucleotides, the CDR3 is TGTGCCAGCAGCCGCCGGGACTCGCCCCTCCACTTT. This translates into CASSRRDSPLHF.